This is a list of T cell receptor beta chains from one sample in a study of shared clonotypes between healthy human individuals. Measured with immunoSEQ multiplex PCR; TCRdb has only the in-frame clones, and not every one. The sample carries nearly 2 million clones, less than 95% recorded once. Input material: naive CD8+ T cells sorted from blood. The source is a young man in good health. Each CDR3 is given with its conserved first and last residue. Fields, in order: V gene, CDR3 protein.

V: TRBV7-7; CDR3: CASSWRGEQYF
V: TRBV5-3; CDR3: CARPGSASTDTQYF
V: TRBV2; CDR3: CASSDPQGYEQYF
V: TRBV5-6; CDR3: CASSFKGANTEAFF
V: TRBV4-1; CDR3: CASSQEGFMVNTEAFF
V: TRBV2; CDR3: CASRPSGSYEQYF
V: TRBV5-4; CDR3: CATEKTGMNTEAFF
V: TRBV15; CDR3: CATSRDANEQFF
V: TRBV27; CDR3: CASRATGGPYEQYF
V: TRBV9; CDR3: CASSVGENEQFF
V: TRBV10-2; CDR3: CATREKGRYTDTQYF
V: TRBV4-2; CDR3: CASSQALLGGGVDTQYF
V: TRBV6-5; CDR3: CASSGQGPAYEQYF
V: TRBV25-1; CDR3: CASSEGTGVHEQYF
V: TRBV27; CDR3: CASSPRRQPEAFF
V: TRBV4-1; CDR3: CASSPGGQSNQPQHF
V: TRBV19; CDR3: CATGDRDRAYEQYF
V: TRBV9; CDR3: CASSGLQGGLQETQYF
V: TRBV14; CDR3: CASSQHSGHGMEETQYF
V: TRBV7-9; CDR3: CASSLTGGALGTDTQYF